This TCR beta chain was observed in a study of blood T cell repertoires in COVID-19. Looking at the study overall: Donors in the United States, Italy and Spain gave samples during acute or convalescent COVID-19. The cDNA or gDNA used as material had been derived from T cells, B-cell-depleted T cells, or PBMCs.

The germline CDR1 and CDR2 sequences are MDHEN and SYDVKM. The V gene end was trimmed by 6 bases and the J gene end by 7 bases; junction bases not matched to a gene: 14. CDR3 length: 15 amino acids. Original handling: It was from reference gene primer amplification that nucleated cell counts were estimated. Produced via immunoSEQ multiplex PCR; TCRdb's table is partial and in-frame only. The V and J calls and clone size are taken from that table; D and trimming were inferred from the DNA. The table lists about 170,000 clones, 84% of them singletons, with around 2.9% in the top ten. Source material: peripheral blood. V and J are TRBV28 and TRBJ2-5; 7 nucleotides match TRBD1. The receptor was isolated from a woman older than 75 with COVID-19, enrolled during active disease. CDR3 protein: CASSDPLRGRLTQYF. CDR3 sequence (DNA): TGTGCCAGCAGCGACCCCTTAAGGGGGCGGTTGACCCAGTACTTC.